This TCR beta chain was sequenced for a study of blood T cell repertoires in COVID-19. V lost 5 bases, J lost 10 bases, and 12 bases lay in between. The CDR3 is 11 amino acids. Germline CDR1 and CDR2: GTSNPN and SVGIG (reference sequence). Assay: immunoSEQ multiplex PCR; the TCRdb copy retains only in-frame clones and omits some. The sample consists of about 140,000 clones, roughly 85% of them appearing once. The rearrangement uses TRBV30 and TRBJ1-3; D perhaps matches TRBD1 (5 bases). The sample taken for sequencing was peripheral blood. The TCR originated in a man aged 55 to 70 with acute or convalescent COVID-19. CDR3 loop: CAWERGGTIYF. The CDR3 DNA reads TGTGCCTGGGAAAGGGGAGGAACCATATATTTT.